One sample yielded the 2 T cell receptor beta chains listed below, sequenced in a study of cytomegalovirus exposure and HLA in healthy donors. Both 60 Vbeta primers and 13 Jbeta primers went into the PCR. TCRdb's table, derived via immunoSEQ multiplex PCR, lists solely in-frame clones and lacks some. The sample has more than 90,000 clones, approximately 76% seen once. The sample was PBMCs. The receptors stem from a man aged 50-60 years in good health and CMV-seropositive.

This clone has only a few counts. The chain is built from TRBV27 and TRBJ1-4, with D perhaps matching TRBD1 (6 bases). The V end was cut by 3 bases, the J end by 7 bases, with 12 bases between. The CDR3 totals 14 residues. Looked up from germline, CDR1 is MNHEY and CDR2 is SMNVEV (reference sequence). The CDR3 protein is CASSLDSSFEKLFF. CDR3 bases: TGTGCCAGCAGTTTGGACAGTTCCTTTGAAAAACTGTTTTTT.

The chain links TRBV28 to TRBJ2-1, with D possibly being TRBD1 (5 bases). CDR1 is MDHEN and CDR2 is SYDVKM in the germline V gene. The V and J ends lost 10 bases and 4 bases respectively, with 14 bases between them. The CDR3 runs to 13 residues. The CDR3 DNA follows: TGTGCCACCACAGACAGAGATTACAATGAGCAGTTCTTC. Translation: CATTDRDYNEQFF.